Reported below is one T cell receptor beta chain. Its antigen is undetermined. Naive CD8+ T cells carried a CD45RO-CCR7+CD27+CD95- phenotype. Per germline, CDR1 LGHDT and CDR2 YNNKEL (reference sequence). This CDR3 is 13 amino acids long. The authors made the TRB cDNA libraries by 5' RACE using UMI labels. From its re-call of the 5' RACE reads, TCRdb lists each CDR3 protein once, without DNA. The listing records approximately 48,000 distinct CDR3 sequences. This sample was taken from a study of CXCR3-negative and CXCR3-positive naive CD8 T cells. Study-level points and caveats: Naive cells positive for CXCR3 carried more hydrophobic TRB CDR3s than CXCR3-negative ones. Comparably high diversity was seen in both naive subsets, and much lower diversity in memory CD8+ cells.

The chain joins TRBV3-1 to TRBJ1-1. The clonotype originates from a human donor in good health. Some clones in this sample may be carry-over from other donors' samples. The sample comprised naive CXCR3+ CD8+ T cells from blood. The subset is: CD45RO-CCR7+CD27+CD95- naive CD8+ T cells expressing CXCR3 (TNR3+). The CDR3 loop is CASSEGGNTEAFF.